This passage covers 26 T cell receptor beta chains from one sample sequenced in a study of blood T cell repertoires in COVID-19 (dated by TCRdb to the early 2020s). The library was generated by the immunoSEQ multiplex PCR assay. Entries here come from immuneACCESS through TCRdb and include only in-frame sequences with V and J called. Some clones fail to appear in such tables; in the studies checked, an unresolved V gene covers under half of the shortfall, and the cause of the remainder is unknown. This sample has roughly 180,000 clones in its table, and more than 70% of those were observed once. Together, the top ten hold around 8.6% of the sample. Sequencing was done on a sample of PBMCs or T cells enriched from blood (not recorded which). These receptors came from a woman aged 25-40 years who had recovered from COVID-19.

The chain uses TRBV28 and TRBJ1-2; the D gene is possibly TRBD1 (6 bases). Germline values: CDR1 MDHEN, CDR2 SYDVKM. CDR3 length: 11 residues. Trimming took 6 bases from V and 7 from J, leaving 9 bases between them. For the CDR3, the DNA is TGTGCCAGCAGCACAGGGTTTGGCTACACCTTC. This codes for CASSTGFGYTF.

The rearrangement uses TRBV2 and TRBJ1-2; a possible D gene is TRBD1 (6 bases). This CDR3 region has 17 residues. Germline CDR1 reads SNHLY; CDR2 reads FYNNEI. Trimming removed 7 bases at V and 3 bases at J, with 24 bases between. CDR3 in DNA: TGTGCCAGCAAGATACCGGGACAAAGAATAGACTACTATGGCTACACCTTC. Translated, it gives CASKIPGQRIDYYGYTF.

V usage is TRBV2 and J usage is TRBJ1-6; 7 nucleotides align to TRBD1. Germline-derived CDR1 and CDR2 are SNHLY and FYNNEI. There are 14 residues in the CDR3. The ends lost 7 bases at V and 10 bases at J; junction bases unmatched: 10. The CDR3 loop is CASKKTGEESPLHF. The CDR3, as DNA: TGTGCCAGCAAAAAAACAGGGGAAGAGTCACCCCTCCACTTT.

This sequence joins TRBV29-1 and TRBJ2-2; 11 positions agree with TRBD1. Germline CDR1 is SQVTM and CDR2 is ANQGSEA. Germline trimming cut 5 bases from V and 1 base from J; bases unmatched to any gene: 6. CDR3 length: 16 amino acids. The CDR3: CSVRGQGALNTGELFF. As DNA, the CDR3 is TGCAGCGTTAGAGGACAGGGGGCGTTGAACACCGGGGAGCTGTTTTTT.

The V call is TRBV28, the J call TRBJ1-1; 9 nucleotides match TRBD1. Looked up from germline, CDR1 is MDHEN and CDR2 is SYDVKM. The J segment lost 10 bases and the V segment lost 7 bases, leaving 19 bases of the junction unmatched. This CDR3 is built from 16 residues. The DNA of the CDR3 is TGTGCCAGCACCTCACTCATGACAGGGGGGCAATTGGCAGCTTTCTTT. This gives the protein CASTSLMTGGQLAAFF.

The J gene is TRBJ2-7, the V gene TRBV6-5, with TRBD1 identical over 8 bases. Germline lookup yields CDR1 MNHEY and CDR2 SVGAGI. This CDR3 has 15 amino acids. With 0 bases clipped from V and 3 bases from J, the junction kept 4 bases outside the gene matches. In nucleotides, the CDR3 is TGTGCCAGCAGTTACTCCGGACAGGGTGTCTACGAGCAGTACTTC. The encoded protein is CASSYSGQGVYEQYF.

This clone occurred once. The chain couples TRBV2 to TRBJ2-1; 7 nucleotides align to TRBD2. Looked up from germline, CDR1 is SNHLY and CDR2 is FYNNEI. This CDR3 contains 15 residues. V lost 6 bases to trimming and J lost 3 bases; unmatched junction nucleotides: 8. The DNA for the CDR3 is TGTGCCAGCAGCGGGACTGGGGACTACTACAATGAGCAGTTCTTC. Its protein product is CASSGTGDYYNEQFF.

The chain carries TRBV10-3 and TRBJ2-7; possible D gene TRBD1, 6 bases. CDR3 length: 10 residues. V was cut by 10 bases and J by 4 bases, with 8 bases left in between. CDR1 and CDR2 (germline): ENHRY, SYGVKD. The CDR3 DNA reads as TGTGCCACAGGGGCTTACGAGCAGTACTTC. It yields the protein CATGAYEQYF.

This clone was observed a few times. This CDR3 is CASSKELNLASDPWGSYNEQFF. The CDR3 DNA is TGTGCCAGCAGCAAAGAGTTAAATCTAGCGTCAGATCCGTGGGGCTCCTACAATGAGCAGTTCTTC. The V gene is TRBV21-1, the J gene TRBJ2-1; the DNA was not used to check the table's D call, TRBD2. TRBV21-1 is termed a pseudogene. The CDR3 runs 22 residues.

The V call is TRBV5-5, the J call TRBJ2-7; TRBD1 is a possible D gene (6 bases). From germline, CDR1 is SGHKS and CDR2 YYEKEE (reference sequence). The CDR3 is made up of 14 amino acids. V lost 0 bases and J lost 4, with 11 bases in between. The chain's CDR3 is CASSLEGTFYEQYF. As DNA, the CDR3 is TGTGCCAGCAGCTTGGAGGGGACATTTTACGAGCAGTACTTC.

The V call is TRBV4-2, the J call TRBJ2-2, with 12 positions matching TRBD2. This CDR3 spans 19 amino acids. Germline values: CDR1 LGHNA, CDR2 YNFKEQ. The junction had 12 bases not matched to a gene; V was cut back by 4 bases and J by 3 bases. CDR3 protein: CASSPSGTRLAGDTGELFF. The CDR3 coding sequence is TGTGCCAGCAGCCCCTCCGGGACGCGACTAGCGGGAGACACCGGGGAGCTGTTTTTT.

The chain joins TRBV28 to TRBJ2-5; possible D gene TRBD1, 6 bases. Germline values: CDR1 MDHEN, CDR2 SYDVKM. The CDR3 covers 14 residues. V shed 3 bases and J shed 4 bases, with 12 bases lying between them. The CDR3 DNA reads TGTGCCAGCAGTTTTGGGGACAATAGAGAGACCCAGTACTTC. Amino acid sequence: CASSFGDNRETQYF. Filled out from reference TRBV28 and TRBJ2-5, the complete variable domain reads DVKVTQSSRYLVKRTGEKVFLECVQDMDHENMFWYRQDPGLGLRLIYFSYDVKMKEKGDIPEGYSVSREKKERFSLILESASTNQTSMYLCASSFGDNRETQYFGPGTRLLVL.

As DNA, the CDR3 is TGCAGCGTTGGAATGGAATCGTTGGGACAGGTGGGCTATGGCTACACCTTC. Translated: CSVGMESLGQVGYGYTF. V and J are TRBV29-1 and TRBJ1-2, with 8 nucleotides matching TRBD1. The CDR3 loop spans 17 amino acids. The V gene's germline CDR1 is SQVTM and CDR2 ANQGSEA. J lost 4 bases, V lost 4 bases, and 17 bases had no gene match.

The gene calls are TRBV11-3 and TRBJ2-1; possibly TRBD2 for D (6 bases). Germline V gene data show CDR1 as SGHNT and CDR2 as YENEEA. CDR3 length: 14 amino acids. V lost 5 bases and J lost 1, with 9 bases in between. This CDR3 reads CASSGTDSYNEQFF. In nucleotides, the CDR3 is TGTGCCAGCAGCGGGACTGATTCCTACAATGAGCAGTTCTTC.

This rearrangement joins TRBV28 to TRBJ1-5; possible D gene TRBD1, 6 bases. From germline, CDR1 is MDHEN and CDR2 SYDVKM. This CDR3 comprises 12 residues. The CDR3 sequence is CAQGMSNQPQHF. As DNA, the CDR3 is TGTGCTCAGGGGATGAGCAATCAGCCCCAGCATTTT.

V is TRBV9 and J is TRBJ1-4, with D unresolved. The germline V and J ends were trimmed by 3 bases and 2 bases, with 11 bases remaining between them. Germline assignment: CDR1 SGDLS and CDR2 YYNGEE. The CDR3 covers 15 residues. The CDR3 sequence: CASSAEPYTNEKLFF. DNA of the CDR3: TGTGCCAGCAGCGCCGAGCCCTACACTAATGAAAAACTGTTTTTT.

This chain links TRBV27 with TRBJ2-5, with D possibly TRBD1 on 5 matching bases. The V gene lost 5 bases and the J gene lost 3 bases, with 13 bases spanning the gap. Germline-derived CDR1 and CDR2 are MNHEY and SMNVEV (reference sequence). The CDR3 consists of 14 residues. The CDR3 DNA reads as TGTGCCAGCAGTCTCCTGGGGCCAGAAGAGACCCAGTACTTC. This sequence encodes CASSLLGPEETQYF.

This chain connects TRBV4-2 to TRBJ2-4; TRBD2 aligns across 7 bases. V shed 1 base and J 7 bases; nucleotides not matched to a gene: 7. The CDR3 consists of 15 residues. Germline CDR1 is LGHNA and CDR2 is YNFKEQ. Written as DNA, the CDR3 is TGTGCCAGCAGCCAAGGGGCGGGAGCGGTTAACATTCAGTACTTC. It codes for CASSQGAGAVNIQYF.

This chain connects TRBV25-1 to TRBJ2-3; 8 nucleotides agree with TRBD2. V lost 4 bases, J lost 3 bases, and 3 bases stayed unmatched. The V gene's germline CDR1 is MGHDK and CDR2 SYGVNS. The CDR3 sequence is 14 residues long. The CDR3 loop is CASSGERETDTQYF. The DNA of the CDR3 is TGTGCCAGCAGTGGTGAGCGGGAGACAGATACGCAGTATTTT. Full variable domain (remainder filled in from reference TRBV25-1 and TRBJ2-3): EADIYQTPRYLVIGTGKKITLECSQTMGHDKMYWYQQDPGMELHLIHYSYGVNSTEKGDLSSESTVSRIRTEHFPLTLESARPSHTSQYLCASSGERETDTQYFGPGTRLTVL.

V and J are TRBV9 and TRBJ2-3, with 10 bases lining up with TRBD2. This CDR3 is built from 15 residues. Germline CDR1 reads SGDLS; CDR2 reads YYNGEE. Germline trimming cut 5 bases from V and 4 bases from J; bases unmatched to any gene: 7. CDR3 in amino acids: CASSTLAGEADTQYF. In DNA form, the CDR3 reads TGTGCCAGCAGTACCCTAGCGGGAGAGGCAGATACGCAGTATTTT. Using reference TRBV9 and TRBJ2-3 for the parts outside the CDR3, the full variable domain is DSGVTQTPKHLITATGQRVTLRCSPRSGDLSVYWYQQSLDQGLQFLIQYYNGEERAKGNILERFSAQQFPDLHSELNLSSLELGDSALYFCASSTLAGEADTQYFGPGTRLTVL.

The chain links TRBV28 to TRBJ2-7; 8 bases agree with TRBD1. Trimming at V came to 5 bases and at J to 6 bases, leaving 15 bases not matched to a gene. Germline V gene data show CDR1 as MDHEN and CDR2 as SYDVKM. The CDR3 is made up of 16 amino acids. The CDR3 DNA reads TGTGCCAGCAGTCAACGGACAGGGACGGGATTTGGCGAGCAGTACTTC. Its protein is CASSQRTGTGFGEQYF.

V and J are TRBV2 and TRBJ2-7; TRBD1 matches at 7 bases. Per the germline V gene, CDR1 is SNHLY and CDR2 is FYNNEI. The CDR3 is 13 residues long. V was clipped by 6 bases and J by 0 bases; unmatched bases: 2. CDR3 bases: TGTGCCAGCAGCCGGGACAGCTCCTACGAGCAGTACTTC. It yields the protein CASSRDSSYEQYF.

The chain employs TRBV6-1 and TRBJ1-2; 9 bases are shared with TRBD1. Per germline, CDR1 MNHNS and CDR2 SASEGT. V trimming: 2 bases; J trimming: 2 bases; junction bases outside the gene matches: 3. The CDR3 totals 15 residues. As DNA, the CDR3 is TGTGCCAGCAGTGAATGGACAGGGGCGAACTATGGCTACACCTTC. This encodes CASSEWTGANYGYTF.

The chain has TRBV7-6 and TRBJ2-1, with 9 nucleotides matching TRBD2. Germline-derived CDR1 and CDR2 are SGHVS and FNYEAQ. CDR3 size: 16 residues. With 5 bases clipped from V and 4 bases from J, the junction kept 9 bases outside the gene matches. The CDR3 sequence is CASSPIPSGRYNEQFF. The CDR3, as DNA: TGTGCCAGCAGCCCAATTCCCAGCGGGAGGTACAATGAGCAGTTCTTC. The full variable domain, completed using reference TRBV7-6 and TRBJ2-1, is GAGVSQSPRYKVTKRGQDVALRCDPISGHVSLYWYRQALGQGPEFLTYFNYEAQQDKSGLPNDRFSAERPEGSISTLTIQRTEQRDSAMYRCASSPIPSGRYNEQFFGPGTRLTVL.

This chain connects TRBV2 to TRBJ1-1, with D perhaps matching TRBD1 (6 bases). Per germline, CDR1 SNHLY and CDR2 FYNNEI. The CDR3 spans 14 residues. With 3 bases removed from V and 1 base from J, the gap between germline ends came to 9 bases. CDR3 coding DNA: TGTGCCAGCAGTGAGGGCAGGGGGAACACTGAAGCTTTCTTT. The encoded protein is CASSEGRGNTEAFF.

This chain links TRBV10-3 with TRBJ1-6; TRBD1 is a possible D gene (5 bases). Germline CDR1 and CDR2: ENHRY and SYGVKD. The CDR3 spans 15 residues. V was shortened by 6 bases and J by 7 bases, with 16 bases between the two germline ends. The CDR3 nucleotides are TGTGCCATCAGACCTTCACAGGAGAGCAATTCACCCCTCCACTTT. Amino acid sequence: CAIRPSQESNSPLHF.